This is a list of T cell receptor beta chains from one sample in a study of beta chain features in type 1 diabetes. Using immunoSEQ multiplex PCR, the repertoire was profiled, and TCRdb retains in-frame clones only, with some absent. Among about 650,000 clones listed, over 10% were seen once. The specimen sequenced was naive CD4+ T cells from blood. Every receptor here comes from a man aged 25-45 years with type 1 diabetes. Each CDR3 is given with its conserved first and last residue. Clone sizes are given selectively: once, few, many, or a class where the clone is expanded.

clone_size	v_call	j_call	cdr3_aa
-	TRBV4-3	TRBJ1-4	CASSQVGPGIGEKLFF
-	TRBV27	TRBJ1-2	CASSLSGVLRYGYTF
-	TRBV6-5	TRBJ2-5	CASSYSIGIQETQYF
-	TRBV7-9	TRBJ2-6	CASSYSRSGANVLTF
-	TRBV2	TRBJ1-2	CASANIRGKGGYTF
-	TRBV28	TRBJ1-2	CAVRDRGYGYTF
once	TRBV6-1	TRBJ2-5	CASSEGKQGGFNQETQYF
few	TRBV7-9	TRBJ1-1	CASSLSGTLNTEAFF
-	TRBV4-2	TRBJ2-3	CASSHRRDSTDTQYF
few	TRBV6-5	TRBJ1-5	CASSYSKMAGQPQHF
few	TRBV9	TRBJ1-3	CASSVASTVSGNTIYF
few	TRBV6-1	TRBJ2-3	CASSAQRGSTDTQYF
few	TRBV10-3	TRBJ1-5	CAISDPGQGTQPQHF
-	TRBV9	TRBJ2-3	CASSADSADTQYF